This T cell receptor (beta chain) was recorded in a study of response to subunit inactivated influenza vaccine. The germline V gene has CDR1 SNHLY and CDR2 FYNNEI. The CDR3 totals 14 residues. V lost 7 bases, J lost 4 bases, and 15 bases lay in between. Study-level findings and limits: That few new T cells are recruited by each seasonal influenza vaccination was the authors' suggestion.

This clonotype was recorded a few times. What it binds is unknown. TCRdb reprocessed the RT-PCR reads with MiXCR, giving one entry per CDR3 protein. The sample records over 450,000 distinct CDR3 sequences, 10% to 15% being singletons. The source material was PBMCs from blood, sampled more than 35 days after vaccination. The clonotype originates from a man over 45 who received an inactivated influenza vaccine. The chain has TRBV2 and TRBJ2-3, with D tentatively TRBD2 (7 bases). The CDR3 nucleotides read TGTGCCAGCAACTCCGGCGGGGGCGCAGATACGCAGTATTTT. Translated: CASNSGGGADTQYF.